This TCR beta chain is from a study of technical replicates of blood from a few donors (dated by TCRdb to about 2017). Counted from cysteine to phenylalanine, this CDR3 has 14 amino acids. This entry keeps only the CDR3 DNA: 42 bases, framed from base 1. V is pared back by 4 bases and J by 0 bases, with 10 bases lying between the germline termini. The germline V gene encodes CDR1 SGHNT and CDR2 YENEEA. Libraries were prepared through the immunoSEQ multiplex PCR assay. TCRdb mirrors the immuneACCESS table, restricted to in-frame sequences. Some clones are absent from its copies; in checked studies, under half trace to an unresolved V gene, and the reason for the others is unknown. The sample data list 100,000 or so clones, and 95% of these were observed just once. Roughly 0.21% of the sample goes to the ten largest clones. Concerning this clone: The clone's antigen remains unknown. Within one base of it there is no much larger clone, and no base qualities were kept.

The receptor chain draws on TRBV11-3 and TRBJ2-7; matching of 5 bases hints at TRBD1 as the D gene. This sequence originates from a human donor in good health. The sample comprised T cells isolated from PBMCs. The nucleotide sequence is TGTGCCAGCAGCTCCCAAGGGGCCTCCTACGAGCAGTACTTC. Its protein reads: CASSSQGASYEQYF.